This T cell receptor (beta chain) came from a study of regulatory T cells in long-lasting Graves disease. Findings and caveats of the study: Persistent disease favored TRBV28, TRBJ1-2 and TRBJ2-5.

Construction of the TCR beta libraries employed iRepertoire HTBI primers in conjunction with Arm-PCR of CDR3 regions. As originally analysed: Analysis of the samples identified around 64 TRBV and 13 to 15 TRBJ segments. TCRdb itself ran the multiplex PCR reads through MiXCR, one entry per CDR3 protein. None of the V and J calls come from the authors' own analysis; TCRdb made them. The sample has around 450,000 distinct CDR3 sequences, under 15% seen once. Noted time point: newly diagnosed GD, antithyroid drugs for less than 3 months. Researchers made the TCR library from RNA that was extracted from PBMCs. Patients of an endocrinology department in Xi'an, China, were included. The table lists this clonotype with a few counts. The antigen remains undetermined. Per the germline V gene, CDR1 is SEHNR and CDR2 is FQNEAQ (reference sequence). This CDR3 is built from 15 residues. Trimming left V 3 bases short and J 4 bases short, with 10 bases between.

The sample was also reused in another study, on T cells in Graves' hyperthyroidism and ophthalmopathy. As that report states: Each patient was aged 18 to 65 and had newly diagnosed hyperthyroidism of under 2 months' duration.

This TCR derives from a woman aged 25 to 39 with Graves disease. This specimen was peripheral blood mononuclear cells (PBMCs), taken at new diagnosis, from a patient treated with antithyroid drugs. The J gene is TRBJ2-6, the V gene TRBV7-9; D call uncertain. Here the CDR3 reads CASSFGSAGANVLTF. In DNA form, the CDR3 reads TGTGCCAGCAGCTTTGGCTCAGCGGGGGCCAACGTCCTGACTTTC.